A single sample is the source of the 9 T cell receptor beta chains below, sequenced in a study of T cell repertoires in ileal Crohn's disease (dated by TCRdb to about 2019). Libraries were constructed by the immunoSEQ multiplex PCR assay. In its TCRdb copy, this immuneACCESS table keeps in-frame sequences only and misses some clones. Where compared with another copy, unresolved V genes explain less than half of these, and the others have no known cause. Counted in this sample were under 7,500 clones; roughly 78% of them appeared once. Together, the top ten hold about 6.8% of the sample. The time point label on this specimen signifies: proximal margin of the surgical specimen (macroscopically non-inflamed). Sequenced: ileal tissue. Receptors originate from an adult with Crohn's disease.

CDR3 protein: CASGGALYTDTQYF. In DNA form, the CDR3 reads TGTGCCAGCGGGGGGGCCTTATACACAGATACGCAGTATTTT. The chain combines TRBV11-2 with TRBJ2-3, with a weak D call TRBD2 (7 bases). The CDR3 covers 14 residues. Trimming shortened V by 8 bases and J by 2 bases, and 14 bases separated the two germline ends. From germline, CDR1 is SGHAT and CDR2 FQNNGV.

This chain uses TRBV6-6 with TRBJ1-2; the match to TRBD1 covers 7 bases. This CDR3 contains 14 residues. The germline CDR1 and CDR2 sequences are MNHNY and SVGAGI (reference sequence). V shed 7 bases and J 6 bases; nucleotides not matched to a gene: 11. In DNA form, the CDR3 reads TGTGCCAGCATCCCTCAGGGGGGGTTCCATGGCTACACCTTC. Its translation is CASIPQGGFHGYTF.

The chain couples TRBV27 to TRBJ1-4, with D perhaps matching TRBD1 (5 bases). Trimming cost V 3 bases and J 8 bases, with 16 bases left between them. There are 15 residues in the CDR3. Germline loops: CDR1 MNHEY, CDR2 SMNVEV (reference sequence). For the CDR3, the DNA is TGTGCCAGCAGTTTGCGGGGGGTACTCAGGGAAAAACTGTTTTTT. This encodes CASSLRGVLREKLFF.

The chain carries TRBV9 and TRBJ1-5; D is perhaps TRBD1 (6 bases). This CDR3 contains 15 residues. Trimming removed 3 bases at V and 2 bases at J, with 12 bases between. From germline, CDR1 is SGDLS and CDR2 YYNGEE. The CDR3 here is CASSEGGGGNQPQHF. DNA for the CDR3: TGTGCCAGCAGCGAGGGGGGAGGAGGCAATCAGCCCCAGCATTTT.

This CDR3 reads CSALGQEDNTF. As DNA, the CDR3 is TGCAGTGCTCTTGGACAGGAGGATAACACCTTC. This chain links TRBV20-1 with TRBJ1-2, with 7 bases identical to TRBD1. The V segment lost 5 bases and the J segment 12 bases; nucleotides outside the gene matches: 9. The germline gives CDR1 DFQATT, CDR2 SNEGSKA (reference sequence). CDR3 length: 11 amino acids.

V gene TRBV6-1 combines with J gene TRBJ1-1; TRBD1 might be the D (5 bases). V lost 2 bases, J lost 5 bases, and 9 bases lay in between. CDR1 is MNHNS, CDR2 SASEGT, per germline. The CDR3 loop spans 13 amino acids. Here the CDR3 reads CASSEPGITEAFF. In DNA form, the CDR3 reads TGTGCCAGCAGTGAACCAGGGATTACTGAAGCTTTCTTT.

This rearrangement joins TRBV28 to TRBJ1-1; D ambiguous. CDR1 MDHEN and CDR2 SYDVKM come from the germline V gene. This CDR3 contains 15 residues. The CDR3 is CAVRQVKSGNTEAFF. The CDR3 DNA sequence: TGTGCGGTGCGGCAGGTAAAGTCCGGGAACACTGAAGCTTTCTTT.

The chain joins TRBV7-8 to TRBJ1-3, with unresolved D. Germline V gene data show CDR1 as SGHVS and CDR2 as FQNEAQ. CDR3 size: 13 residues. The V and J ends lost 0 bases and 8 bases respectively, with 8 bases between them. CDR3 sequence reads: CASSLASSDTIYF. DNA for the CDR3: TGTGCCAGCAGCTTAGCGTCGTCGGACACCATATATTTT.

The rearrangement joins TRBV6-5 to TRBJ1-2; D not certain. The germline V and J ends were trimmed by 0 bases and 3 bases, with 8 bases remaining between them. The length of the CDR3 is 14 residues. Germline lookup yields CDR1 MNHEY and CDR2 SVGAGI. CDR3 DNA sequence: TGTGCCAGCAGTTACTCAATTCCTGACTATGGCTACACCTTC. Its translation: CASSYSIPDYGYTF.